This T cell receptor beta chain was captured by sequencing in a study of patients and donors after allogeneic stem cell transplantation. TCRdb independently ran MiXCR on the RT-PCR reads; one entry per CDR3 protein. Among roughly 940,000 distinct CDR3 sequences listed, 15% to 20% were seen once. This clonotype was detected only a few times. The germline V gene encodes CDR1 SGHDN and CDR2 FVKESK. V dropped 0 bases and J dropped 3 bases, with 9 bases sitting between them. This CDR3 is 15 amino acids long. The origin of this receptor is a human donor who was either an allogeneic HSCT recipient or a stem cell or donor lymphocyte infusion donor (not recorded which). It is not recorded whose cells these are; they may come from a transplant donor. The sequencing sample was made of blood, either unsorted or a sorted T cell fraction (not recorded which). J is TRBJ1-3 and V is TRBV14, with D uncertain. The CDR3 coding sequence is TGTGCCAGCAGCCAAGAATGGTCAATTGGAAACACCATATATTTT. This translates into CASSQEWSIGNTIYF.